Each of the 28 T cell receptor beta chains below was sequenced from the same sample in a study of siplizumab effects on memory and regulatory T cells (dated by TCRdb to the late 2010s). Library preparation was by the immunoSEQ multiplex PCR assay. Entries here come from immuneACCESS through TCRdb and include only in-frame sequences with V and J called. Some clones fail to appear in such tables; in the studies checked, an unresolved V gene covers under half of the shortfall, and the cause of the remainder is unknown. A total of more than 85,000 clones appear in this sample, about 93% of them only once. The ten largest make up about 1.1% of the sample. Sample: CD4+ T cells sorted from blood. These receptors all come from a human donor in good health.

The rearrangement uses TRBV2 and TRBJ2-3; D perhaps matches TRBD2 (6 bases). Between the trimmed V and J ends, which lost 3 bases and 6 bases, there was a span of 7 bases. CDR3 size: 12 residues. Looked up from germline, CDR1 is SNHLY and CDR2 is FYNNEI. The CDR3, as DNA: TGTGCCAGCAGTGAGGGACTTGATACGCAGTATTTT. The encoded protein is CASSEGLDTQYF.

The sample holds one count of this clone. J is TRBJ1-5 and V is TRBV9; 7 bases map to TRBD1. Per germline, CDR1 SGDLS and CDR2 YYNGEE. V lost 3 bases and J lost 4; bases outside the gene matches: 4. The CDR3 covers 14 residues. CDR3 amino acids: CASSETGSNQPQHF. CDR3 nucleotide sequence: TGTGCCAGCAGCGAGACAGGGTCAAATCAGCCCCAGCATTTT.

The chain has TRBV7-2 and TRBJ2-5, with D maybe TRBD1 (5 bases). There are 14 residues in the CDR3. Germline values: CDR1 SGHTA, CDR2 FQGNSA. V was clipped by 4 bases and J by 3 bases, with 12 bases between them. CDR3: CASSSVSGKETQYF. CDR3 sequence (DNA): TGTGCCAGCAGCTCCGTTTCAGGGAAAGAGACCCAGTACTTC.

This chain links TRBV28 with TRBJ1-4, with D unclear. V dropped 6 bases and J dropped 8 bases, with 13 bases sitting between them. The CDR3 runs to 13 residues. Germline V CDR1 and CDR2: MDHEN, SYDVKM. CDR3 sequence: CASSRALGEKLFF. DNA for the CDR3: TGTGCCAGCAGCCGGGCCCTCGGGGAAAAACTGTTTTTT.

The chain couples TRBV6-5 to TRBJ2-1; D is possibly TRBD2 (5 bases). V was clipped by 7 bases and J by 6 bases, with 13 bases between them. Germline V gene data show CDR1 as MNHEY and CDR2 as SVGAGI. The CDR3 length is 13 residues. CDR3 loop: CASTLGLTNEQFF. The CDR3, as DNA: TGTGCCAGCACCCTCGGACTGACCAATGAGCAGTTCTTC.

V usage is TRBV14 and J usage is TRBJ2-1, with 9 bases aligning to TRBD2. This CDR3 is 16 amino acids long. V shed 4 bases and J 0 bases; nucleotides not matched to a gene: 4. The germline gives CDR1 SGHDN, CDR2 FVKESK. The DNA for the CDR3 is TGTGCCAGCAGCCGTTTTAGCGGGAGCTCCTACAATGAGCAGTTCTTC. Amino acid sequence: CASSRFSGSSYNEQFF.

The V gene is TRBV30, the J gene TRBJ2-1; D might be TRBD1 (6 bases). CDR3 size: 15 residues. V lost 0 bases and J lost 9, with 18 bases in between. Germline V CDR1 and CDR2: GTSNPN, SVGIG (reference sequence). The CDR3 bases are TGTGCCTGGAGTGTCGGACAGTCACGAAAGGGTGAGCAGTTCTTC. It encodes CAWSVGQSRKGEQFF.

V is TRBV5-1 and J is TRBJ2-7; D is unclear. This CDR3 spans 15 amino acids. CDR1 SGHRS and CDR2 YFSETQ come from the germline V gene. Trimming pared 0 bases from V and 2 bases from J, leaving 12 bases between. CDR3 DNA: TGCGCCAGCAGCTTGGGTCCAGCTGATACCTACGAGCAGTACTTC. It translates to CASSLGPADTYEQYF.

In this sample, this clone turned up a few times. The rearrangement links TRBV28 to TRBJ2-2; no definite D call. V dropped 4 bases and J dropped 8 bases, with 14 bases sitting between them. The CDR3 has 14 amino acids. CDR1 is MDHEN, CDR2 SYDVKM, per germline. Here the CDR3 DNA reads TGTGCCAGCAGTTCCAAAGTTATGGTGGGGGAGCTGTTTTTT. Translated: CASSSKVMVGELFF.

The chain recombines TRBV6-5 with TRBJ2-2; D possibly corresponds to TRBD2 (5 bases). The CDR3 is 16 residues long. The V end was cut by 1 base, the J end by 1 base, with 10 bases between. Per the germline V gene, CDR1 is MNHEY and CDR2 is SVGAGI. CDR3 nucleotide sequence: TGTGCCAGCAGTTACTTTGGGAGACTGAACACCGGGGAGCTGTTTTTT. It specifies CASSYFGRLNTGELFF.

This chain links TRBV28 with TRBJ1-2; possibly TRBD1 for D (5 bases). Looked up from germline, CDR1 is MDHEN and CDR2 is SYDVKM. The V gene lost 8 bases and the J gene lost 4 bases, with 17 bases spanning the gap. The CDR3 is made up of 14 amino acids. The CDR3 protein is CASLFNQGSYGYTF. DNA of the CDR3: TGTGCCAGCCTTTTTAATCAGGGCTCCTATGGCTACACCTTC.

As concerns this clone: Other DNA sequences in the same sample also yield this CDR3. The chain carries TRBV28 and TRBJ2-1; TRBD2 might be the D (6 bases). Germline CDR1 and CDR2: MDHEN and SYDVKM. The CDR3 has 15 amino acids. The V and J ends lost 4 bases and 7 bases respectively, with 17 bases between them. Here the CDR3 DNA reads TGTGCCAGCAGTTCTCCGGGACTGGAACTTAATGAGCAGTTCTTC. Translation: CASSSPGLELNEQFF.

The rearrangement uses TRBV18 and TRBJ1-5, with D perhaps TRBD1 (5 bases). V dropped 2 bases and J dropped 4 bases, with 6 bases sitting between them. CDR3 length equals 13 residues. The germline gives CDR1 KGHSH, CDR2 LQKENI. In DNA form, the CDR3 reads TGTGCCAGCTCACCAGACAGAAATCAGCCCCAGCATTTT. Translating it yields CASSPDRNQPQHF. Supplemented by reference TRBV18 and TRBJ1-5, the full variable domain reads NAGVMQNPRHLVRRRGQEARLRCSPMKGHSHVYWYRQLPEEGLKFMVYLQKENIIDESGMPKERFSAEFPKEGPSILRIQQVVRGDSAAYFCASSPDRNQPQHFGDGTRLSIL.

The chain couples TRBV30 to TRBJ1-1, with a possible D match to TRBD1 (5 bases). Between the trimmed V and J ends, which lost 4 bases and 6 bases, there was a span of 9 bases. The germline gives CDR1 GTSNPN, CDR2 SVGIG (reference sequence). This CDR3 region has 11 residues. This CDR3 reads CAWTGKAEAFF. CDR3 DNA: TGTGCCTGGACAGGGAAAGCTGAAGCTTTCTTT.

The J gene is TRBJ2-7, the V gene TRBV6-5; 9 positions agree with TRBD2. The junction had 7 bases not matched to a gene; V was cut back by 0 bases and J by 4 bases. Germline assignment: CDR1 MNHEY and CDR2 SVGAGI. The length of the CDR3 is 16 residues. The chain's CDR3 is CASSYSGGRAEYEQYF. In nucleotides, the CDR3 is TGTGCCAGCAGTTACTCTGGCGGGAGGGCCGAATACGAGCAGTACTTC.

CDR3: CASSQERMDTQYF. Here the CDR3 DNA reads TGTGCCAGCAGCCAAGAAAGAATGGATACGCAGTATTTT. The rearrangement uses TRBV14 and TRBJ2-3; unclear D gene. Looked up from germline, CDR1 is SGHDN and CDR2 is FVKESK. Trimming took off 0 bases at V and 6 bases at J, with 7 bases between the two ends. CDR3 size: 13 residues.

The rearrangement joins TRBV5-1 to TRBJ2-7, with 8 nucleotides matching TRBD2. The ends lost 5 bases at V and 7 bases at J; junction bases unmatched: 14. Germline CDR1 reads SGHRS; CDR2 reads YFSETQ. CDR3 length: 15 amino acids. The CDR3 DNA follows: TGCGCCAGCAGTCTGGCGACTAGCGCAGATCTAGAGCAGTACTTC. As protein: CASSLATSADLEQYF.

The J gene is TRBJ2-1, the V gene TRBV19; 9 nucleotides agree with TRBD1. V lost 4 bases, J lost 6 bases, and 10 bases stayed unmatched. Germline CDR1 LNHDA, CDR2 SQIVND (reference sequence). The CDR3 covers 16 residues. The CDR3 DNA follows: TGTGCCAGTAGTAAATCGCCGGGACAGGGAGGCAATGAGCAGTTCTTC. Its translation is CASSKSPGQGGNEQFF. Filled out from reference TRBV19 and TRBJ2-1, the complete variable domain reads DGGITQSPKYLFRKEGQNVTLSCEQNLNHDAMYWYRQDPGQGLRLIYYSQIVNDFQKGDIAEGYSVSREKKESFPLTVTSAQKNPTAFYLCASSKSPGQGGNEQFFGPGTRLTVL.

The CDR3 spells CASSQVLAAGGNQPQHF. The CDR3 region has the DNA TGTGCCAGCAGCCAAGTTTTAGCGGCGGGGGGCAATCAGCCCCAGCATTTT. The chain recombines TRBV4-2 with TRBJ1-5; D may be TRBD1 (5 bases). The CDR3 extends over 17 amino acids. Germline V gene lookup returns CDR1 LGHNA and CDR2 YNFKEQ. V was cut by 1 base and J by 2 bases, with 15 bases left in between.

The J gene is TRBJ2-7, the V gene TRBV7-5; TRBD1, the D gene given by the table, was not confirmed from the DNA. TRBV7-5 is noted as a pseudogene. The length of the CDR3 is 15 residues. The CDR3 region has the DNA TGTGTCAGAAGCTTAAACCGCAGGGACAACTACGAGCAGTACTTC. Translating it yields CVRSLNRRDNYEQYF.

The V and J genes are TRBV18 and TRBJ1-5; tentatively, D is TRBD1 (6 bases). Germline V gives CDR1 KGHSH, CDR2 LQKENI. CDR3 length: 19 amino acids. Trimming pared 1 base from V and 5 bases from J, leaving 24 bases between. The CDR3 region has the DNA TGTGCCAGCTCACCACTTAGTAGCGGTCGGACAGCGGGCGATCAGCCCCAGCATTTT. Translation: CASSPLSSGRTAGDQPQHF.

The genes are TRBV5-1 and TRBJ2-7; D perhaps matches TRBD1 (6 bases). The V gene lost 2 bases and the J gene lost 6 bases, with 12 bases spanning the gap. Germline lookup yields CDR1 SGHRS and CDR2 YFSETQ. CDR3 length: 13 amino acids. CDR3 nucleotide sequence: TGCGCCAGCAGCTTAACCAGGGGTTTCGAGCAGTACTTC. Its protein product is CASSLTRGFEQYF. Full variable domain (outside the CDR3, taken from reference TRBV5-1 and TRBJ2-7): KAGVTQTPRYLIKTRGQQVTLSCSPISGHRSVSWYQQTPGQGLQFLFEYFSETQRNKGNFPGRFSGRQFSNSRSEMNVSTLELGDSALYLCASSLTRGFEQYFGPGTRLTVT.

The rearrangement joins TRBV9 to TRBJ2-3, with D uncertain. This CDR3 spans 19 amino acids. Trimming removed 2 bases at V and 4 bases at J, with 26 bases between. Germline V CDR1 and CDR2: SGDLS, YYNGEE. CDR3 bases: TGTGCCAGCAGCGTTGGCTTAGGTCCGACATCTCAGTACCCAGATACGCAGTATTTT. It encodes CASSVGLGPTSQYPDTQYF. The full variable domain, completed using reference TRBV9 and TRBJ2-3, is DSGVTQTPKHLITATGQRVTLRCSPRSGDLSVYWYQQSLDQGLQFLIQYYNGEERAKGNILERFSAQQFPDLHSELNLSSLELGDSALYFCASSVGLGPTSQYPDTQYFGPGTRLTVL.

This clone has more than one count but fewer than ten. J is TRBJ1-1 and V is TRBV9; D is ambiguous. This CDR3 comprises 15 residues. V lost 0 bases and J 1 base, leaving 10 bases between the germline ends. Germline assignment: CDR1 SGDLS and CDR2 YYNGEE. The CDR3 loop is CASSVEAPPNTEAFF. As DNA, the CDR3 is TGTGCCAGCAGCGTAGAAGCACCACCGAACACTGAAGCTTTCTTT.

This chain connects TRBV7-9 to TRBJ2-7, with D maybe TRBD2 (6 bases). Germline V lookup: CDR1 SEHNR, CDR2 FQNEAQ (reference sequence). This CDR3 is built from 14 residues. V was cut by 3 bases and J by 2 bases, with 11 bases left in between. CDR3 in amino acids: CASSFGRGAYEQYF. The CDR3 DNA follows: TGTGCCAGCAGCTTCGGGCGGGGAGCCTACGAGCAGTACTTC. Supplemented by reference TRBV7-9 and TRBJ2-7, the full variable domain reads DTGVSQNPRHKITKRGQNVTFRCDPISEHNRLYWYRQTLGQGPEFLTYFQNEAQLEKSRLLSDRFSAERPKGSFSTLEIQRTEQGDSAMYLCASSFGRGAYEQYFGPGTRLTVT.

V usage is TRBV7-9 and J usage is TRBJ1-5, with D maybe TRBD1 (5 bases). Germline V CDR1 and CDR2: SEHNR, FQNEAQ (reference sequence). The CDR3 runs to 14 residues. With 1 base removed from V and 9 bases from J, the gap between germline ends came to 13 bases. Written as DNA, the CDR3 is TGTGCCAGCAGCTTAGGGCAGGGAACAGCGCCCCAGCATTTT. Translating it yields CASSLGQGTAPQHF.

The genes are TRBV5-4 and TRBJ1-2; possible D gene TRBD1, 5 bases. This CDR3 contains 14 residues. From germline, CDR1 is SGHNT and CDR2 YYREEE (reference sequence). Deletions cut 7 bases from V and 5 bases from J, with 18 bases between. CDR3 sequence: CASGREQPTYGYTF. In DNA, the CDR3 is TGTGCCAGCGGCAGGGAACAGCCGACTTATGGCTACACCTTC.

The chain joins TRBV5-4 to TRBJ2-7; D gene ambiguous. From germline, CDR1 is SGHNT and CDR2 YYREEE (reference sequence). Trimming removed 0 bases at V and 3 bases at J, with 13 bases between. CDR3 length equals 15 residues. The CDR3 DNA reads as TGTGCCAGCAGCTTGGAGTTCGGTCCGCTCTACGAGCAGTACTTC. It translates to CASSLEFGPLYEQYF.